The 7 T cell receptor beta chains listed next were all sequenced from one sample in a study of vaccination and CD4 T cells after COVID-19. These TCRs' antigens remain unknown. As for treatment: roughly ten-day PBMC culture with coronavirus spike peptide pools or control peptides (ViraFEST assay). The collection of CD4+ T cells from the unexposed donor took place before the COVID-19 pandemic (2011-2018). Cultured CD4+ T-cell DNA underwent Oncomine TCR Beta short-read sequencing. TCRdb independently ran MiXCR on the PCR reads; one entry per CDR3 protein. This table has roughly 6,100 distinct CDR3 sequences, about 40% appearing once. Sequenced material: CD4+ T cells from blood, cultured in vitro. The receptors derive from a human donor in good health.

This clonotype has more than one count but fewer than ten. CDR3 region: CASSLGVSSEAFF. The CDR3 DNA sequence: TGTGCCAGCAGCTTAGGGGTTAGTTCTGAAGCTTTCTTT. J is TRBJ1-1 and V is TRBV7-9; unclear D gene. Deletions cut 1 base from V and 6 bases from J, with 9 bases between. Germline V gene sequence: CDR1 SEHNR, CDR2 FQNEAQ (reference sequence). This CDR3 is 13 amino acids long.

The V call is TRBV20-1, the J call TRBJ1-2, with a possible D match to TRBD1 (6 bases). This CDR3 comprises 18 residues. Trimming left V 0 bases short and J 7 bases short, with 27 bases between. Germline-derived CDR1 and CDR2 are DFQATT and SNEGSKA (reference sequence). The CDR3 loop reads CSARDPTQRRGKESGYTF. In DNA form, the CDR3 reads TGCAGTGCTAGAGACCCCACGCAGAGGAGGGGGAAGGAGAGTGGCTACACCTTC.

There are a few counts of this clonotype. The J gene is TRBJ1-1, the V gene TRBV7-9; D not certain. CDR1 is SEHNR, CDR2 FQNEAQ, per germline (reference sequence). V lost 6 bases to trimming and J lost 6 bases, with 23 bases between them. CDR3 size: 16 residues. CDR3 sequence (DNA): TGTGCCAGCAGGGGGATGCTCGGACCAACCGGGGCTGAAGCTTTCTTT. This encodes CASRGMLGPTGAEAFF.

A few counts support this clonotype. The chain employs TRBV11-2 and TRBJ2-5; D ambiguous. Between the trimmed V and J ends, which lost 4 bases and 8 bases, there was a span of 17 bases. The CDR3 has 14 amino acids. Germline V gene sequence: CDR1 SGHAT, CDR2 FQNNGV. CDR3 region: CASSYAGQLDTQYF. The CDR3 DNA sequence: TGTGCCAGCAGCTACGCCGGCCAGCTAGACACCCAGTACTTC. Looking up the rest from reference TRBV11-2 and TRBJ2-5 gives the full variable domain: EAGVAQSPRYKIIEKRQSVAFWCNPISGHATLYWYQQILGQGPKLLIQFQNNGVVDDSQLPKDRFSAERLKGVDSTLKIQPAKLEDSAVYLCASSYAGQLDTQYFGPGTRLLVL.

The V call is TRBV20-1, the J call TRBJ2-3, with 9 bases aligning to TRBD2. CDR1 is DFQATT, CDR2 SNEGSKA, per germline (reference sequence). Germline trimming cut 3 bases from V and 2 bases from J; bases unmatched to any gene: 3. The CDR3 covers 14 residues. In DNA form, the CDR3 reads TGCAGTGCTAGGGGACTAGCAACCACAGATACGCAGTATTTT. Its translation: CSARGLATTDTQYF.

The chain uses TRBV5-4 and TRBJ2-2, with a possible D match to TRBD2 (7 bases). V dropped 4 bases and J dropped 4 bases, with 11 bases sitting between them. Looked up from germline, CDR1 is SGHNT and CDR2 is YYREEE (reference sequence). This CDR3 has 14 amino acids. The CDR3 protein is CASSGGAATGELFF. CDR3 DNA sequence: TGTGCCAGCAGCGGGGGGGCCGCCACCGGGGAGCTGTTTTTT.

This rearrangement joins TRBV27 to TRBJ1-2, with unresolved D. The CDR3 consists of 14 residues. Trimming left V 5 bases short and J 1 base short, with 11 bases between. Germline CDR1 reads MNHEY; CDR2 reads SMNVEV (reference sequence). The CDR3 is CASSRSVGNYGYTF. The CDR3 coding sequence is TGTGCCAGCAGTAGGAGCGTTGGTAACTATGGCTACACCTTC.